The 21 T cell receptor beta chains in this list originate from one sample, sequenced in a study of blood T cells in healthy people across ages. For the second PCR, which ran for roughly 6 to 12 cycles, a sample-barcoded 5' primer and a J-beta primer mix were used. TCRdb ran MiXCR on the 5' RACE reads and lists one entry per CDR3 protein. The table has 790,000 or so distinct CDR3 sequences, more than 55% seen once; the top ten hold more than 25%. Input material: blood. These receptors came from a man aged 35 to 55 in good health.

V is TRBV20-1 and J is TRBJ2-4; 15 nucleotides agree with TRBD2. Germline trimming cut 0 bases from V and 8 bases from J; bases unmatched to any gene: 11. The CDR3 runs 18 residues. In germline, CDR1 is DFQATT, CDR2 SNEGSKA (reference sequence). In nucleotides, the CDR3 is TGCAGTGCTAGAGACCCCCGGACTAGCGGGAGGGCCGTGGACATTCAGTACTTC. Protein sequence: CSARDPRTSGRAVDIQYF.

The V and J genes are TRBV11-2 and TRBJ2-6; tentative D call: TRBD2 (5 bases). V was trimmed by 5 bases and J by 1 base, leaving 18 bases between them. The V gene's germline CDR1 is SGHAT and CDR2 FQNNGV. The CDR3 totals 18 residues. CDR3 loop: CASSPVVFRRSGANVLTF. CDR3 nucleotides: TGTGCCAGCAGCCCAGTGGTCTTCAGGAGGTCTGGGGCCAACGTCCTGACTTTC.

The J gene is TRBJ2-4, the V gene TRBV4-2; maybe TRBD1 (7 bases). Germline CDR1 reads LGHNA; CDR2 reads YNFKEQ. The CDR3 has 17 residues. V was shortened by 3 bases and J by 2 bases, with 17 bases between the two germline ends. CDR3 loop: CASSQDPRGASKNIQYF. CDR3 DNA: TGTGCCAGCAGCCAGGATCCCAGGGGGGCGTCCAAAAACATTCAGTACTTC.

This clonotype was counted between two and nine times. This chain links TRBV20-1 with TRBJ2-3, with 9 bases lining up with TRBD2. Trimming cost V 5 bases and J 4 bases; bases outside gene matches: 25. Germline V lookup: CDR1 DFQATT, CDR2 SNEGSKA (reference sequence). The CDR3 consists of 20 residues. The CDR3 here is CSAPRGIAGVNVPRPDTQYF. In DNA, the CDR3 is TGCAGTGCTCCGAGGGGCATAGCGGGAGTAAACGTGCCGAGACCAGATACGCAGTATTTT.

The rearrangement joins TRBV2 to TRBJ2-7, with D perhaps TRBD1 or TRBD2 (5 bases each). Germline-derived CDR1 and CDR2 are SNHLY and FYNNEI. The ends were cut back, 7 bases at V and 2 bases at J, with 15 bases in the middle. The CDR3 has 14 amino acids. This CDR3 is CASMNRDPAYEQYF. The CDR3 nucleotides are TGTGCCAGCATGAACCGGGACCCAGCCTACGAGCAGTACTTC.

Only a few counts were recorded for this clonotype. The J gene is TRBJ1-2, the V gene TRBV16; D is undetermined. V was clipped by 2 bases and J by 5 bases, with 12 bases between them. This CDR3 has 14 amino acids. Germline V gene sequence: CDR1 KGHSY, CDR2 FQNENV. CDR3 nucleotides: TGTGCCAGCAGCCAAGGTGGGCAGGTTTATGGCTACACCTTC. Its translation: CASSQGGQVYGYTF. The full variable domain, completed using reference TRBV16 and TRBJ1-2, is GEEVAQTPKHLVRGEGQKAKLYCAPIKGHSYVFWYQQVLKNEFKFLISFQNENVFDETGMPKERFSAKCLPNSPCSLEIQATKLEDSAVYFCASSQGGQVYGYTFGSGTRLTVV.

The CDR3 sequence is CASSGDNPSSYNSPLHF. The CDR3 bases are TGTGCCAGCAGCGGGGACAACCCAAGCTCCTATAATTCACCCCTCCACTTT. The rearrangement links TRBV6-1 to TRBJ1-6; perhaps TRBD1 as D (6 bases). CDR3 length: 17 amino acids. Deletions cut 6 bases from V and 0 bases from J, with 15 bases between. The germline gives CDR1 MNHNS, CDR2 SASEGT.

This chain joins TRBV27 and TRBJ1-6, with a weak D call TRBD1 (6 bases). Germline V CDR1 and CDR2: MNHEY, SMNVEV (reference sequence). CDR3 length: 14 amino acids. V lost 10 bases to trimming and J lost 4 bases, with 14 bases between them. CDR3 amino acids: CATLKTGYNSPLHF. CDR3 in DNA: TGTGCCACCTTGAAGACAGGTTATAATTCACCCCTCCACTTT.

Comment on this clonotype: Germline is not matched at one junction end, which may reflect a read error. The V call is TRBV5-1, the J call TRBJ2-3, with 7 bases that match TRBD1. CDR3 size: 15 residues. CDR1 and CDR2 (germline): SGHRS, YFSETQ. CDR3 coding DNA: TGCGCCAGCAGCCCCTACCGTCCCGGGACAGATGCGCAGTATTTT. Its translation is CASSPYRPGTDAQYF.

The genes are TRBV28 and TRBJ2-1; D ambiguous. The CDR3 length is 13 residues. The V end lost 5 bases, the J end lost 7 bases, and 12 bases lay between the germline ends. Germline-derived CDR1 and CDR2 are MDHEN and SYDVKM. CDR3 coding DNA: TGTGCCAGCAGTCCCCAAGGGCCGAATGAGCAGTTCTTC. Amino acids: CASSPQGPNEQFF.

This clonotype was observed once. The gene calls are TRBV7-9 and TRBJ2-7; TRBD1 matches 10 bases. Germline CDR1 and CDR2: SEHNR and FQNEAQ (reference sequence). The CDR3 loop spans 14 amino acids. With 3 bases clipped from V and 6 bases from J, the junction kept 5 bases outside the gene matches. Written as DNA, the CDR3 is TGTGCCAGCAGCTTGACAGGGGGCAAGAGCGAGCAGTACTTC. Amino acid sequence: CASSLTGGKSEQYF.

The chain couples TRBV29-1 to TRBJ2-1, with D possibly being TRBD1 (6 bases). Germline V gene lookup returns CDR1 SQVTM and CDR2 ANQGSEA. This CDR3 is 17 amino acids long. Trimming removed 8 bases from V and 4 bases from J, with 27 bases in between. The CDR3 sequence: CSPILPGLLTGYNEQFF. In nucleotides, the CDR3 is TGCAGCCCCATCCTACCTGGGCTGCTGACAGGTTACAATGAGCAGTTCTTC.

CDR3 loop: CATDGGQGNGELFF. CDR3 coding DNA: TGTGCCACCGATGGGGGACAGGGAAACGGGGAGCTGTTTTTT. The rearrangement uses TRBV10-3 and TRBJ2-2, with 9 bases fitting TRBD1. The ends lost 10 bases at V and 7 bases at J; junction bases unmatched: 10. This CDR3 has 14 amino acids. The V gene's germline CDR1 is ENHRY and CDR2 SYGVKD.

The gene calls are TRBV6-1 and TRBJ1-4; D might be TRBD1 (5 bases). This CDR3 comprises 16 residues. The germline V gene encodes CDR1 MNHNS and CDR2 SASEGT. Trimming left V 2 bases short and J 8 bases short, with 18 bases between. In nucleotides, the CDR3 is TGTGCCAGCAGTGAAAGAGGGGACGTGGCTCGGGAAAAACTGTTTTTT. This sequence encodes CASSERGDVAREKLFF.

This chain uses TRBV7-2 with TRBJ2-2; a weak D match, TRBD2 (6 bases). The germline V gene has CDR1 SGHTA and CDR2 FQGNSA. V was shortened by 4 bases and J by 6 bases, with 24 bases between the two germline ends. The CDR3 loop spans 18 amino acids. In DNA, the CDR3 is TGTGCCAGCAGCTCGACCCAGGCGGGGCGCCGTTGGTCCGGGGAGCTGTTTTTT. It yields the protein CASSSTQAGRRWSGELFF.

The CDR3: CASSYEGPPGGYTF. CDR3 nucleotides: TGCGCCAGCAGCTATGAGGGACCCCCGGGAGGCTACACCTTC. The rearrangement uses TRBV5-1 and TRBJ1-2; TRBD1 might be the D (5 bases). V lost 3 bases and J 8 bases, leaving 17 bases between the germline ends. The CDR3 spans 14 residues. Looked up from germline, CDR1 is SGHRS and CDR2 is YFSETQ.

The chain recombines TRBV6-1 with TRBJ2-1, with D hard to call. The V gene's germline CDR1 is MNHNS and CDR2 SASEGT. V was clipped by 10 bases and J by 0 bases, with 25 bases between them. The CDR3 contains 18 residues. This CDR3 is CATWPGHDLLSSYNEQFF. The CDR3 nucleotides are TGTGCCACATGGCCGGGTCACGACTTACTGAGCTCCTACAATGAGCAGTTCTTC.

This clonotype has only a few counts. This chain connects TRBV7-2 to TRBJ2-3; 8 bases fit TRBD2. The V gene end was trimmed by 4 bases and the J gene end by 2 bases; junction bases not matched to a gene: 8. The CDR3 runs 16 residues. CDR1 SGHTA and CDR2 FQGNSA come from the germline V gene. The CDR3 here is CASSWAGGGNTDTQYF. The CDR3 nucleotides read TGTGCCAGCAGCTGGGCTGGCGGGGGGAACACAGATACGCAGTATTTT.

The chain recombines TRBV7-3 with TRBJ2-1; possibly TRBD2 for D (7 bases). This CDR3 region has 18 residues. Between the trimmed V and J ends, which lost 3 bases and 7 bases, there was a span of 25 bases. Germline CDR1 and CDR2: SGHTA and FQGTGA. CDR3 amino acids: CASSFLGRQPGGPNEQFF. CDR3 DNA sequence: TGTGCCAGCAGCTTTTTGGGAAGACAGCCCGGGGGGCCAAATGAGCAGTTCTTC. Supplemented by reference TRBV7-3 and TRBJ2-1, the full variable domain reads GAGVSQTPSNKVTEKGKYVELRCDPISGHTALYWYRQSLGQGPEFLIYFQGTGAADDSGLPNDRFFAVRPEGSVSTLKIQRTERGDSAVYLCASSFLGRQPGGPNEQFFGPGTRLTVL.

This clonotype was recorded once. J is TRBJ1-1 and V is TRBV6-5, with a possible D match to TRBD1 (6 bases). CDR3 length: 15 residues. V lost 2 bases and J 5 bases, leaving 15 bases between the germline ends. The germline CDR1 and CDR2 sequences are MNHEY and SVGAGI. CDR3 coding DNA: TGTGCCAGCAGTTACGGTCTTGGCAGGGGTACTGAAGCTTTCTTT. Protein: CASSYGLGRGTEAFF.

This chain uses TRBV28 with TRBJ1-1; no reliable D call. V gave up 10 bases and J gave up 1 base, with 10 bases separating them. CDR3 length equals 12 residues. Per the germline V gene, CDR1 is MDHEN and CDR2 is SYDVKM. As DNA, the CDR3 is TGTGCCACCCAAATTTGGAACACTGAAGCTTTCTTT. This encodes CATQIWNTEAFF.